The next 28 T cell receptor beta chains were all read from a single sample in a study of type 1 and type 2 diabetes patients. Amplification started from genomic DNA. Amplification of the beta chain CDR3 used 30 forward and 13 reverse multiplex primers. Each CDR3 protein is one row after TCRdb ran MiXCR on the multiplex PCR reads. The table has around 300,000 distinct CDR3 sequences, around 47% seen once; the top ten hold around 15%. The source material was peripheral blood mononuclear cells (PBMCs). The receptors originated from a man between 18 and 29 years old with type 2 diabetes.

This clonotype was seen ten or more times. CDR3 nucleotide sequence: TGTGCCAGCAGCTCGACAGGAGGCTCCTACGAGCAGTACTTC. It is translated as CASSSTGGSYEQYF. V and J are TRBV7-2 and TRBJ2-7, with TRBD1 as a possible D gene (6 bases). Trimming left V 4 bases short and J 0 bases short, with 10 bases between. Germline assignment: CDR1 SGHTA and CDR2 FQGNSA. This CDR3 region has 14 residues.

This chain links TRBV10-2 with TRBJ1-2; the match to TRBD1 covers 7 bases. In germline, CDR1 is WSHSY, CDR2 SAAADI. Trimming took 4 bases from V and 8 from J; bases not matched to a gene: 7. The CDR3 length is 13 residues. The CDR3 DNA is TGCGCCAGCAGTGGTTACAGGGGACGGGGCTACACCTTC. Translated, it gives CASSGYRGRGYTF.

The V gene is TRBV28, the J gene TRBJ2-7; D remains unclear. From germline, CDR1 is MDHEN and CDR2 SYDVKM. The CDR3 has 12 residues. V lost 3 bases and J 3 bases, leaving 6 bases between the germline ends. CDR3 in amino acids: CASSFPNYEQYF. In nucleotides, the CDR3 is TGTGCCAGCAGTTTTCCCAACTACGAGCAGTACTTC.

V and J are TRBV11-2 and TRBJ2-7, with D perhaps TRBD2 (6 bases). V lost 5 bases and J 2 bases, leaving 13 bases between the germline ends. The length of the CDR3 is 14 residues. Germline V gene data show CDR1 as SGHAT and CDR2 as FQNNGV. CDR3 protein: CASSPTLAPYEQYF. DNA of the CDR3: TGTGCCAGCAGCCCCACACTAGCCCCCTACGAGCAGTACTTC.

This clonotype was counted between two and nine times. The V gene is TRBV5-5, the J gene TRBJ1-2; D unresolved. V gave up 0 bases and J gave up 3 bases, with 9 bases separating them. The germline CDR1 and CDR2 sequences are SGHKS and YYEKEE (reference sequence). CDR3 size: 14 residues. CDR3 amino acids: CASSLDMIDYGYTF. The CDR3 DNA follows: TGTGCCAGCAGCTTGGACATGATCGACTATGGCTACACCTTC.

The genes are TRBV10-2 and TRBJ2-3, with TRBD2 identical over 8 bases. Germline V CDR1 and CDR2: WSHSY, SAAADI. The CDR3 is 14 residues long. V shed 8 bases and J 3 bases; nucleotides not matched to a gene: 7. CDR3 nucleotides: TGCGCCAGCCGGCTAGCGGGTCGGACAGATACGCAGTATTTT. This sequence encodes CASRLAGRTDTQYF.

There are a few counts of this clonotype. The rearrangement uses TRBV5-8 and TRBJ2-1, with unresolved D. The CDR3 totals 11 residues. The V end was cut by 6 bases, the J end by 10 bases, with 11 bases between. Germline CDR1 and CDR2: SGHTS and YDEGEE. This CDR3 is CASTKATEQFF. In nucleotides, the CDR3 is TGTGCCAGCACCAAAGCGACAGAGCAGTTCTTC.

This clonotype was seen ten or more times. This chain links TRBV25-1 with TRBJ1-2, with D unclear. Germline-derived CDR1 and CDR2 are MGHDK and SYGVNS. The CDR3 is 13 residues long. V gave up 4 bases and J gave up 7 bases, with 13 bases separating them. CDR3 region: CASSGGRAGGYTF. The CDR3 DNA is TGTGCCAGCAGTGGCGGGAGGGCAGGTGGCTACACCTTC.

The rearrangement joins TRBV13 to TRBJ1-2; D call uncertain. Germline CDR1 reads PRHDT; CDR2 reads FYEKMQ (reference sequence). The CDR3 contains 12 residues. V was clipped by 5 bases and J by 8 bases, with 12 bases between them. The CDR3 protein is CASSPDLGGYTF. The CDR3 DNA follows: TGTGCCAGCAGCCCGGACTTAGGAGGCTACACCTTC.

The J gene is TRBJ1-1, the V gene TRBV7-3; a possible D gene is TRBD1 (5 bases). The CDR3 sequence is 19 residues long. V lost 2 bases and J lost 1, with 23 bases in between. Germline V gene sequence: CDR1 SGHTA, CDR2 FQGTGA. CDR3 in amino acids: CASSLYPDGTGGKNTEAFF. The CDR3 nucleotides read TGTGCCAGCAGCTTATATCCTGACGGCACGGGGGGAAAGAACACTGAAGCTTTCTTT.

This clonotype showed up many times. The J gene is TRBJ1-6, the V gene TRBV15; possibly TRBD1 for D (6 bases). CDR1 LNHNV and CDR2 YYDKDF come from the germline V gene (reference sequence). The CDR3 length is 16 residues. V was clipped by 0 bases and J by 5 bases, with 11 bases between them. The CDR3 region has the DNA TGTGCCACCAGCAGAGATCTGGACAGCCATAATTCACCCCTCCACTTT. This translates into CATSRDLDSHNSPLHF. The full variable domain, rest sourced from reference TRBV15 and TRBJ1-6, is DAMVIQNPRYQVTQFGKPVTLSCSQTLNHNVMYWYQQKSSQAPKLLFHYYDKDFNNEADTPDNFQSRRPNTSFCFLDIRSPGLGDTAMYLCATSRDLDSHNSPLHFGNGTRLTVT.

The chain employs TRBV2 and TRBJ1-5, with TRBD1 identical over 9 bases. Germline V lookup: CDR1 SNHLY, CDR2 FYNNEI. CDR3 length: 16 residues. Losses at the gene ends were 2 bases for V and 6 bases for J; bases not matched to a gene: 8. The CDR3 sequence is CASSELGTGIGQPQHF. The CDR3 DNA reads TGTGCCAGCAGTGAACTCGGGACAGGGATAGGTCAGCCCCAGCATTTT.

This clonotype was detected only a few times. The chain combines TRBV7-8 with TRBJ1-2; possibly TRBD1 for D (5 bases). Deletions cut 0 bases from V and 5 bases from J, with 10 bases between. The CDR3 is 14 amino acids. Germline CDR1 reads SGHVS; CDR2 reads FQNEAQ. The CDR3 loop reads CASSLAGGLYGYTF. DNA of the CDR3: TGTGCCAGCAGCTTAGCTGGGGGTTTATATGGCTACACCTTC.

This clonotype was counted a few times. The chain has TRBV19 and TRBJ1-6; perhaps TRBD1 as D (5 bases). Germline values: CDR1 LNHDA, CDR2 SQIVND (reference sequence). With 5 bases removed from V and 14 bases from J, the gap between germline ends came to 19 bases. The CDR3 is 14 amino acids. CDR3 in DNA: TGTGCCAGTAGTCCCGGGACCGTCCGAAGGACCCTCCACTTT. Its protein product is CASSPGTVRRTLHF.

This clonotype was seen just once. The chain combines TRBV7-3 with TRBJ2-7, with TRBD2 matching over 8 bases. The junction had 6 bases not matched to a gene; V was cut back by 7 bases and J by 1 base. Per germline, CDR1 SGHTA and CDR2 FQGTGA. The CDR3 contains 14 residues. The CDR3 sequence is CASTLAGLSYEQYF. The CDR3 DNA follows: TGTGCCAGCACCCTAGCGGGCCTATCCTACGAGCAGTACTTC.

The sample holds many counts of this clonotype. The chain is built from TRBV15 and TRBJ2-7; 10 nucleotides agree with TRBD1. The V and J ends lost 4 bases and 2 bases, in that order; junction bases with no gene match: 2. The CDR3 is made up of 14 amino acids. Germline CDR1 is LNHNV and CDR2 is YYDKDF (reference sequence). DNA for the CDR3: TGTGCCACCAGCATCGGACAGGGGGCCTACGAGCAGTACTTC. Translating it yields CATSIGQGAYEQYF. The full variable domain, completed using reference TRBV15 and TRBJ2-7, is DAMVIQNPRYQVTQFGKPVTLSCSQTLNHNVMYWYQQKSSQAPKLLFHYYDKDFNNEADTPDNFQSRRPNTSFCFLDIRSPGLGDTAMYLCATSIGQGAYEQYFGPGTRLTVT.

This clonotype was seen more than once but under ten times. J is TRBJ2-1 and V is TRBV6-5, with a possible D match to TRBD2 (5 bases). V lost 9 bases to trimming and J lost 9 bases, with 12 bases between them. This CDR3 comprises 11 residues. Germline CDR1 is MNHEY and CDR2 is SVGAGI. The CDR3 sequence: CASRSSTEQFF. The CDR3 DNA follows: TGTGCCAGTCGTTCTAGCACTGAGCAGTTCTTC.

In its sample, this clonotype was seen many times. V and J are TRBV7-8 and TRBJ1-6, with no clear D. The length of the CDR3 is 17 residues. Trimming shortened V by 1 base and J by 6 bases, and 16 bases separated the two germline ends. Germline V gene sequence: CDR1 SGHVS, CDR2 FQNEAQ. CDR3: CASSLEVRSLPNSPLHF. The CDR3 nucleotides read TGTGCCAGCAGCTTAGAAGTCCGCAGTCTTCCTAATTCACCCCTCCACTTT.

The chain combines TRBV2 with TRBJ2-1; 12 nucleotides agree with TRBD2. The trim removed 1 base at V and 4 bases at J, leaving 2 bases unmatched. CDR1 is SNHLY, CDR2 FYNNEI, per germline. CDR3 size: 16 residues. For the CDR3, the DNA is TGTGCCAGCAGTGAAGAAGGACTAGCGGGATACAATGAGCAGTTCTTC. Translation gives CASSEEGLAGYNEQFF.

The chain couples TRBV5-1 to TRBJ1-2; the D is unclear. The CDR3 extends over 14 amino acids. V lost 0 bases and J 2 bases, leaving 8 bases between the germline ends. In germline, CDR1 is SGHRS, CDR2 YFSETQ. The CDR3 sequence: CASSLEAKNYGYTF. In nucleotides, the CDR3 is TGCGCCAGCAGCTTGGAGGCCAAAAACTATGGCTACACCTTC.

The table lists this clonotype with a few counts. The CDR3 DNA reads as TGTGCCAGCAGCTTAACAGATAGCAATCAGCCCCAGCATTTT. This encodes CASSLTDSNQPQHF. The gene calls are TRBV7-8 and TRBJ1-5, with D unresolved. The CDR3 totals 14 residues. The V end was cut by 2 bases, the J end by 0 bases, with 5 bases between. Per germline, CDR1 SGHVS and CDR2 FQNEAQ.

This clonotype occurred a few times. The chain carries TRBV6-5 and TRBJ2-7; TRBD1 aligns across 10 bases. Germline values: CDR1 MNHEY, CDR2 SVGAGI. The CDR3 contains 16 residues. The J segment lost 2 bases and the V segment lost 4 bases, leaving 8 bases of the junction unmatched. The CDR3, as DNA: TGTGCCAGCAGTTCGCCTCGGGACAGGGGTGCCTACGAGCAGTACTTC. The encoded protein is CASSSPRDRGAYEQYF.

The chain combines TRBV29-1 with TRBJ1-2; tentatively, D is TRBD1 (6 bases). The V end lost 7 bases, the J end lost 0 bases, and 9 bases lay between the germline ends. The CDR3 is made up of 12 amino acids. CDR1 SQVTM and CDR2 ANQGSEA come from the germline V gene. The CDR3 reads CSGGAPNYGYTF. The CDR3 DNA is TGCAGCGGGGGGGCCCCTAACTATGGCTACACCTTC.

The chain joins TRBV12-3 or TRBV12-4 to TRBJ1-5; TRBD1 agrees at 10 bases. V lost 2 bases to trimming and J lost 4 bases; unmatched junction nucleotides: 8. The CDR3 totals 17 residues. CDR3 coding DNA: TGTGCCAGCAGTTTAAGAGGGACAGGGGTTGGGAATCAGCCCCAGCATTTT. Amino acids: CASSLRGTGVGNQPQHF.

This rearrangement joins TRBV19 to TRBJ1-4; D is possibly TRBD1 (5 bases). Germline assignment: CDR1 LNHDA and CDR2 SQIVND (reference sequence). Trimming removed 8 bases from V and 0 bases from J, with 16 bases in between. The CDR3 is 16 residues long. CDR3 sequence: CASAGGTLATNEKLFF. The CDR3 nucleotides read TGTGCCAGTGCGGGAGGGACTCTAGCAACTAATGAAAAACTGTTTTTT. The full variable domain, in which reference TRBV19 and TRBJ1-4 provide the parts outside the CDR3, is DGGITQSPKYLFRKEGQNVTLSCEQNLNHDAMYWYRQDPGQGLRLIYYSQIVNDFQKGDIAEGYSVSREKKESFPLTVTSAQKNPTAFYLCASAGGTLATNEKLFFGSGTQLSVL.

This clonotype has just a few counts. The rearrangement joins TRBV11-2 to TRBJ2-5; no reliable D call. The V end lost 7 bases, the J end lost 4 bases, and 7 bases lay between the germline ends. The CDR3 extends over 11 amino acids. Germline V gene data show CDR1 as SGHAT and CDR2 as FQNNGV. This CDR3 reads CASTTGETQYF. CDR3 nucleotide sequence: TGTGCCAGCACCACCGGAGAGACCCAGTACTTC. Using reference TRBV11-2 and TRBJ2-5 for the parts outside the CDR3, the full variable domain is EAGVAQSPRYKIIEKRQSVAFWCNPISGHATLYWYQQILGQGPKLLIQFQNNGVVDDSQLPKDRFSAERLKGVDSTLKIQPAKLEDSAVYLCASTTGETQYFGPGTRLLVL.

The chain uses TRBV6-4 and TRBJ2-1; possibly TRBD1 for D (5 bases). This CDR3 has 15 amino acids. V was clipped by 2 bases and J by 3 bases, with 11 bases between them. Per the germline V gene, CDR1 is MRHNA and CDR2 is SNTAGT. The CDR3 here is CASSDTSDSYNEQFF. In DNA, the CDR3 is TGTGCCAGCAGTGACACCAGCGACAGCTACAATGAGCAGTTCTTC.

This clonotype was seen more than once but under ten times. This chain joins TRBV7-2 and TRBJ2-1; 9 bases map to TRBD2. CDR3 size: 15 residues. CDR1 and CDR2 from the germline V gene are SGHTA and FQGNSA. With V trimmed by 3 bases and J by 7 bases, 7 bases remained unmatched. CDR3 region: CASSLWLAGKNEQFF. The CDR3 DNA reads as TGTGCCAGCAGCTTGTGGCTAGCGGGAAAAAATGAGCAGTTCTTC. The complete variable domain, with remaining parts taken from reference TRBV7-2 and TRBJ2-1, reads GAGVSQSPSNKVTEKGKDVELRCDPISGHTALYWYRQSLGQGLEFLIYFQGNSAPDKSGLPSDRFSAERTGGSVSTLTIQRTQQEDSAVYLCASSLWLAGKNEQFFGPGTRLTVL.